This T cell receptor beta chain was sequenced for a study of blood T cell repertoires in COVID-19. At the level of the study: Some COVID-19 samples were acute and others convalescent; all came from the United States, Italy and Spain.

Individuals drawn from around 25 US areas were about 18 to 95 years old. The CDR3 has 19 amino acids. Germline V CDR1 and CDR2: SGHTA, FQGTGA. The trim removed 5 bases at V and 0 bases at J, leaving 10 bases unmatched. Here immunoSEQ multiplex PCR was the method, and the copy in TCRdb shows in-frame clones only, minus some. The table shows about 250,000 clones, with about 85% occurring only once. The rearrangement joins TRBV7-3 to TRBJ2-6; TRBD2 matches at 10 bases. Sequenced sample: PBMCs or T cells enriched from blood (not recorded which). The receptor was isolated from a woman aged 45-60 years who had recovered from COVID-19. CDR3 region: CASSLPTSGPSSGANVLTF. The CDR3 bases are TGTGCCAGCAGCCTACCGACTAGCGGGCCAAGCTCTGGGGCCAACGTCCTGACTTTC.